The 27 T cell receptor beta chains given below trace back to one sample, sequenced in a study of T cells after yellow fever vaccination. Each CDR3 protein gets one entry after TCRdb re-called the 5' RACE reads with MiXCR. Of tens of thousands of distinct CDR3 sequences listed, approximately 7% are singletons. The input for sequencing was CD8+ T cells sorted from PBMCs, taken 15 days after the yellow fever booster vaccination. The receptors here all came from a man aged 25 to 45 who received the YFV17D yellow fever vaccine.

This clonotype turned up a few times. The V and J genes are TRBV6-5 and TRBJ2-1; D perhaps matches TRBD2 (6 bases). The germline V gene encodes CDR1 MNHEY and CDR2 SVGAGI. V was pared by 10 bases and J by 8 bases, with 9 bases between. The CDR3 has 10 residues. The CDR3 region has the DNA TGTGCCACGGGGGAGTATGAGCAGTTCTTC. Translating it yields CATGEYEQFF.

This clonotype was seen at least ten times. The J gene is TRBJ2-1, the V gene TRBV20-1, with D possibly matching TRBD2 (6 bases). Germline CDR1 DFQATT, CDR2 SNEGSKA (reference sequence). V was trimmed by 3 bases and J by 6 bases, leaving 15 bases between them. The CDR3 has 14 amino acids. The CDR3 protein is CSARGLLRPNEQFF. The CDR3, as DNA: TGCAGTGCTAGGGGACTCCTCCGGCCCAATGAGCAGTTCTTC.

At least ten counts were recorded for this clonotype. The rearrangement joins TRBV5-4 to TRBJ2-1, with D hard to call. The V and J ends lost 10 bases and 6 bases respectively, with 14 bases between them. Per the germline V gene, CDR1 is SGHNT and CDR2 is YYREEE (reference sequence). CDR3 length: 12 residues. CDR3 protein: CAHVSPTNEQFF. Written as DNA, the CDR3 is TGTGCCCACGTCTCCCCGACCAATGAGCAGTTCTTC.

This clonotype showed up many times. J is TRBJ2-7 and V is TRBV9; tentatively, D is TRBD2 (6 bases). Deletions cut 0 bases from V and 0 bases from J, with 13 bases between. The germline gives CDR1 SGDLS, CDR2 YYNGEE. The CDR3 has 16 residues. CDR3 sequence reads: CASSVGGSGYSYEQYF. The CDR3 bases are TGTGCCAGCAGCGTAGGAGGTAGCGGATACTCCTACGAGCAGTACTTC.

This chain joins TRBV4-3 and TRBJ1-1; D might be TRBD1 (6 bases). The CDR3 has 15 amino acids. Germline values: CDR1 LGHNA, CDR2 YSLEER. The V end lost 4 bases, the J end lost 3 bases, and 15 bases lay between the germline ends. In DNA form, the CDR3 reads TGCGCCAGCAGCCCTCGAGAAGGGGGGCACACTGAAGCTTTCTTT. It encodes CASSPREGGHTEAFF.

For this clonotype: A much larger clone differs by one base, so this may be a read error. The CDR3 coding sequence is TGCAGCGTTGAAGTGACGACAGGGTGGAATAAGCAGTTCTTC. Translation: CSVEVTTGWNKQFF. The V and J genes are TRBV29-1 and TRBJ2-1, with TRBD1 matching 7 bases. CDR3 size: 14 residues. In germline, CDR1 is SQVTM, CDR2 ANQGSEA. V was pared by 1 base and J by 11 bases, with 11 bases of the junction left unmatched.

This clonotype was found many times. The rearrangement uses TRBV12-3 or TRBV12-4 and TRBJ2-7, with a weak D call TRBD1 (6 bases). Trimming pared 4 bases from V and 2 bases from J, leaving 12 bases between. CDR3 length: 14 amino acids. CDR3 region: CASSSWDNPYEQYF. The DNA of the CDR3 is TGTGCCAGCAGTTCTTGGGACAACCCCTACGAGCAGTACTTC.

This clonotype was recorded at least ten times. The chain recombines TRBV15 with TRBJ1-2; D remains ambiguous. Germline V gives CDR1 LNHNV, CDR2 YYDKDF (reference sequence). CDR3 length equals 14 residues. V lost 1 base and J lost 2, with 8 bases in between. CDR3 nucleotides: TGTGCCACCAGCAGAGGGGTCATCAACTATGGCTACACCTTC. It encodes CATSRGVINYGYTF.

This clonotype has at least ten counts. The CDR3 spells CASMADTQYF. The DNA of the CDR3 is TGTGCCAGCATGGCAGATACGCAGTATTTT. This chain links TRBV11-2 with TRBJ2-3; D unclear. Deletions cut 7 bases from V and 4 bases from J, with 3 bases between. The CDR3 consists of 10 residues. Per the germline V gene, CDR1 is SGHAT and CDR2 is FQNNGV.

This clonotype was seen many times. The chain joins TRBV25-1 to TRBJ2-5; the D gene is possibly TRBD2 (5 bases). Trimming took 1 base from V and 4 from J, leaving 22 bases between them. Germline V CDR1 and CDR2: MGHDK, SYGVNS. This CDR3 spans 18 amino acids. The CDR3 protein is CASSEFPVTHRRGETQYF. In DNA form, the CDR3 reads TGTGCCAGCAGTGAATTCCCCGTCACACACCGACGGGGAGAGACCCAGTACTTC. Combining the CDR3 with reference TRBV25-1 and TRBJ2-5 gives the whole variable domain EADIYQTPRYLVIGTGKKITLECSQTMGHDKMYWYQQDPGMELHLIHYSYGVNSTEKGDLSSESTVSRIRTEHFPLTLESARPSHTSQYLCASSEFPVTHRRGETQYFGPGTRLLVL.

This clonotype appeared many times. The CDR3 is CATGTSGRVVTGELFF. CDR3 coding DNA: TGCGCCACCGGGACTAGCGGGAGAGTAGTGACCGGGGAGCTGTTTTTT. The rearrangement uses TRBV10-2 and TRBJ2-2, with 14 bases that match TRBD2. Germline V gene lookup returns CDR1 WSHSY and CDR2 SAAADI. V lost 10 bases to trimming and J lost 5 bases; unmatched junction nucleotides: 9. The CDR3 length is 16 residues.

This clonotype came up many times. The chain joins TRBV6-1 to TRBJ1-3; possible D gene TRBD1, 5 bases. CDR1 and CDR2 (germline): MNHNS, SASEGT. There are 13 residues in the CDR3. V dropped 11 bases and J dropped 3 bases, with 14 bases sitting between them. In DNA form, the CDR3 reads TGTGCCTCGGGTTCAGGGTTTGGAAACACCATATATTTT. Translated: CASGSGFGNTIYF.

This clonotype was recorded many times. The V call is TRBV7-9, the J call TRBJ2-3; 13 nucleotides match TRBD2. CDR3 length: 16 amino acids. Germline V gives CDR1 SEHNR, CDR2 FQNEAQ (reference sequence). Unmatched junction bases numbered 2, after V lost 5 bases and J lost 0 bases. This CDR3 is CASSTGLAGSTDTQYF. CDR3 coding DNA: TGTGCCAGCAGCACGGGACTAGCGGGAAGCACAGATACGCAGTATTTT.

This chain connects TRBV7-8 to TRBJ1-1; possibly TRBD1 for D (5 bases). The V end was cut by 5 bases, the J end by 5 bases, with 12 bases between. Germline values: CDR1 SGHVS, CDR2 FQNEAQ. The CDR3 is made up of 13 amino acids. In nucleotides, the CDR3 is TGTGCCAGCAGCGACAGCGGGTTAACTGAAGCTTTCTTT. Its translation: CASSDSGLTEAFF.

At least ten counts were recorded for this clonotype. The CDR3: CASSQDREGSGEQFF. The CDR3 bases are TGTGCCAGCAGCCAAGATAGGGAGGGATCGGGTGAGCAGTTCTTC. The J gene is TRBJ2-1, the V gene TRBV4-2; 7 nucleotides line up with TRBD2. This CDR3 spans 15 amino acids. CDR1 LGHNA and CDR2 YNFKEQ come from the germline V gene. V was clipped by 0 bases and J by 9 bases; unmatched bases: 8.

This clonotype was picked up many times. This chain connects TRBV6-2 or TRBV6-3 to TRBJ2-1, with TRBD2 matching over 8 bases. Germline trimming cut 3 bases from V and 0 bases from J; bases unmatched to any gene: 4. Germline V gene lookup returns CDR1 MNHEY and CDR2 SVGEGT. CDR3 length equals 16 residues. CDR3 region: CASSYTSGSSYNEQFF. In nucleotides, the CDR3 is TGTGCCAGCAGTTATACTAGCGGCAGCTCCTACAATGAGCAGTTCTTC.

This clonotype was counted many times. The chain combines TRBV7-9 with TRBJ2-1; D call uncertain. The CDR3 spans 11 residues. V lost 5 bases and J lost 12, with 11 bases in between. The germline V gene encodes CDR1 SEHNR and CDR2 FQNEAQ (reference sequence). In DNA, the CDR3 is TGTGCCAGCAGCAAAACCGGGTGGCAGTTCTTC. Residues: CASSKTGWQFF.

The sample holds many counts of this clonotype. The rearrangement links TRBV5-1 to TRBJ2-1, with TRBD1 identical over 9 bases. This CDR3 is 17 amino acids long. Losses at the gene ends were 0 bases for V and 8 bases for J; bases not matched to a gene: 12. The germline V gene has CDR1 SGHRS and CDR2 YFSETQ. CDR3 region: CASSLAPGTGSFDEQFF. The CDR3 DNA reads as TGCGCCAGCAGCTTGGCCCCCGGGACAGGGTCTTTCGATGAGCAGTTCTTC.

This clonotype was found many times. The chain combines TRBV3-1 with TRBJ2-7; a possible D gene is TRBD1 (5 bases). Deletions cut 0 bases from V and 3 bases from J, with 9 bases between. The CDR3 is 14 residues long. Germline V gene sequence: CDR1 LGHDT, CDR2 YNNKEL (reference sequence). The CDR3 coding sequence is TGTGCCAGCAGCCAAGATGGAAGGGGCTACGAGCAGTACTTC. Translation gives CASSQDGRGYEQYF.

This clonotype was recorded at least ten times. CDR3 DNA: TGTGCTAGTGGTTTTGGACTAGCGGGAGACTCCTACGAGCAGTACTTC. Translation: CASGFGLAGDSYEQYF. The chain carries TRBV12-5 and TRBJ2-7; 13 bases match TRBD2. This CDR3 has 16 amino acids. Unmatched junction bases numbered 2, after V lost 3 bases and J lost 0 bases. CDR1 is LGHNT and CDR2 is FRNRAP in the germline V gene.

This clonotype was detected many times. This chain uses TRBV30 with TRBJ1-2; 7 bases are shared with TRBD1. The V and J ends lost 3 bases and 7 bases, in that order; junction bases with no gene match: 2. Germline CDR1 is GTSNPN and CDR2 is SVGIG (reference sequence). The CDR3 spans 11 residues. The CDR3 region has the DNA TGTGCCTGGAGAGCAGGGGGTGGCTACACCTTC. It specifies CAWRAGGGYTF.

This clonotype is labeled large. This chain uses TRBV3-1 with TRBJ2-7; TRBD1 is a possible D gene (6 bases). Germline V CDR1 and CDR2: LGHDT, YNNKEL (reference sequence). Between the trimmed V and J ends, which lost 4 bases and 4 bases, there was a span of 8 bases. There are 12 residues in the CDR3. The CDR3 nucleotides read TGTGCCAGCAGCCCTACAGGGTACGAGCAGTACTTC. This sequence encodes CASSPTGYEQYF.

This clonotype was detected many times. The rearrangement links TRBV14 to TRBJ2-5, with 7 bases identical to TRBD1. The J segment lost 5 bases and the V segment lost 4 bases, leaving 10 bases of the junction unmatched. Germline loops: CDR1 SGHDN, CDR2 FVKESK. The CDR3 runs to 15 residues. The CDR3 DNA reads as TGTGCCAGCAGCCCCTGGGACAGCCCTCAGGAGACCCAGTACTTC. This encodes CASSPWDSPQETQYF.

In this sample, this clonotype turned up many times. This chain joins TRBV11-2 and TRBJ2-5; TRBD2 might be the D (6 bases). This CDR3 spans 13 amino acids. V lost 6 bases and J 5 bases, leaving 13 bases between the germline ends. Germline V gene data show CDR1 as SGHAT and CDR2 as FQNNGV. The CDR3 nucleotides read TGTGCCAGCAGGGGAGGTTTTTCGGAGACCCAGTACTTC. Translated: CASRGGFSETQYF.

This clonotype came up many times. The chain employs TRBV29-1 and TRBJ2-3; D possibly matches TRBD1 or TRBD2 (5 bases each). This CDR3 is built from 15 residues. Germline V lookup: CDR1 SQVTM, CDR2 ANQGSEA. Trimming stripped 4 bases from V and 2 bases from J, with 16 bases between. The CDR3 DNA follows: TGCAGCGTTGGTTCGGGGCAGAGAAACACAGATACGCAGTATTTT. Translated, it gives CSVGSGQRNTDTQYF.

The sample holds many counts of this clonotype. This rearrangement joins TRBV5-1 to TRBJ1-2; a possible D gene is TRBD1 (5 bases). The CDR3 is made up of 12 amino acids. Germline V lookup: CDR1 SGHRS, CDR2 YFSETQ. V lost 0 bases to trimming and J lost 6 bases, with 6 bases between them. CDR3 region: CASSLAGNGYTF. The DNA of the CDR3 is TGCGCCAGCAGCTTGGCAGGGAATGGCTACACCTTC.

The sample holds many counts of this clonotype. The chain employs TRBV5-1 and TRBJ2-3; tentatively, D is TRBD2 (6 bases). The CDR3 is made up of 18 amino acids. Germline CDR1 is SGHRS and CDR2 is YFSETQ. Trimming pared 1 base from V and 4 bases from J, leaving 22 bases between. CDR3 amino acids: CASSLTGETGDGADTQYF. DNA of the CDR3: TGCGCCAGCAGCTTGACGGGAGAAACGGGAGATGGGGCAGATACGCAGTATTTT.